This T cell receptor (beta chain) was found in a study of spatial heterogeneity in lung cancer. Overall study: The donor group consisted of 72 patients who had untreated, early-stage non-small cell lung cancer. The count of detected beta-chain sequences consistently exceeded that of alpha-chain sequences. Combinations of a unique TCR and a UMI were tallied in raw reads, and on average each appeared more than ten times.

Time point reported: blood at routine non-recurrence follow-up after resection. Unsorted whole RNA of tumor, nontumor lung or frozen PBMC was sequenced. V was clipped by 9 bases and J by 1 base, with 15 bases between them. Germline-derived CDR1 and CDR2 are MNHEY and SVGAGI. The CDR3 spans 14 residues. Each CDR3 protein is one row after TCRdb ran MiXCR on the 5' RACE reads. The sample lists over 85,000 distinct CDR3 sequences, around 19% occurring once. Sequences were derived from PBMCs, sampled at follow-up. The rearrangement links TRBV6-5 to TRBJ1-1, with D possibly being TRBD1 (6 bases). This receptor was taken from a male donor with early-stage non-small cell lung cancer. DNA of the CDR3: TGTGCCAGTAGAGGGACACAAAAGAACACTGAAGCTTTCTTT. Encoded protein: CASRGTQKNTEAFF.